These 30 T cell receptor beta chains were sequenced from one sample in a study of beta chain features in type 1 diabetes. What was sequenced were expressed TCRB transcripts, since all of the isolated RNA had been reverse transcribed. Profiled with immunoSEQ multiplex PCR; TCRdb holds only in-frame clones, not every one. The sample carries more than 150,000 clones, around 10% recorded once. Material for sequencing was central memory CD4+ T cells from blood. These receptors all come from a young man in good health.

The rearrangement links TRBV7-9 to TRBJ1-1; D remains ambiguous. Germline V gives CDR1 SEHNR, CDR2 FQNEAQ (reference sequence). Trimming shortened V by 1 base and J by 1 base, and 4 bases separated the two germline ends. The CDR3 loop spans 13 amino acids. CDR3 in DNA: TGTGCCAGCAGCTTAGGAGCGAACACTGAAGCTTTCTTT. Its translation: CASSLGANTEAFF.

The genes are TRBV30 and TRBJ1-3; D is undetermined. V was trimmed by 3 bases and J by 3 bases, leaving 18 bases between them. Germline V gives CDR1 GTSNPN, CDR2 SVGIG (reference sequence). The CDR3 loop spans 16 amino acids. CDR3: CAWSGEGLVSGNTIYF. The CDR3 region has the DNA TGTGCCTGGAGCGGGGAAGGGCTCGTCAGTGGAAACACCATATATTTT. The variable domain in full, with the rest retrieved from reference TRBV30 and TRBJ1-3, is SQTIHQWPATLVQPVGSPLSLECTVEGTSNPNLYWYRQAAGRGLQLLFYSVGIGQISSEVPQNLSASRPQDRQFILSSKKLLLSDSGFYLCAWSGEGLVSGNTIYFGEGSWLTVV.

This rearrangement joins TRBV15 to TRBJ2-3; no firm D call. V lost 7 bases and J lost 4, with 9 bases in between. The CDR3 extends over 12 amino acids. CDR1 and CDR2 from the germline V gene are LNHNV and YYDKDF (reference sequence). The CDR3 here is CATKKESDTQYF. The CDR3 DNA reads TGTGCCACCAAGAAGGAGTCAGATACGCAGTATTTT. The full variable domain, rest sourced from reference TRBV15 and TRBJ2-3, is DAMVIQNPRYQVTQFGKPVTLSCSQTLNHNVMYWYQQKSSQAPKLLFHYYDKDFNNEADTPDNFQSRRPNTSFCFLDIRSPGLGDTAMYLCATKKESDTQYFGPGTRLTVL.

The rearrangement links TRBV6-5 to TRBJ2-1, with D perhaps matching TRBD2 (6 bases). The V gene lost 3 bases and the J gene lost 4 bases, with 13 bases spanning the gap. Germline CDR1 and CDR2: MNHEY and SVGAGI. This CDR3 contains 15 residues. CDR3 bases: TGTGCCAGCAGTTATGAGGCGGGACGATACAATGAGCAGTTCTTC. It is translated as CASSYEAGRYNEQFF.

V usage is TRBV4-3 and J usage is TRBJ1-1; D remains ambiguous. Looked up from germline, CDR1 is LGHNA and CDR2 is YSLEER. The CDR3 contains 14 residues. Deletions cut 0 bases from V and 1 base from J, with 6 bases between. CDR3 in amino acids: CASSQEGRNTEAFF. For the CDR3, the DNA is TGCGCCAGCAGCCAAGAAGGGAGGAACACTGAAGCTTTCTTT.

This clone was counted a few times. V usage is TRBV7-2 and J usage is TRBJ1-6; the D is unclear. Deletions cut 5 bases from V and 0 bases from J, with 11 bases between. Germline CDR1 reads SGHTA; CDR2 reads FQGNSA. The length of the CDR3 is 16 residues. The CDR3 here is CASSPNRGSYNSPLHF. CDR3 in DNA: TGTGCCAGCAGCCCCAACCGGGGCTCCTATAATTCACCCCTCCACTTT. The entire variable domain, with the rest obtained from reference TRBV7-2 and TRBJ1-6, is as follows: GAGVSQSPSNKVTEKGKDVELRCDPISGHTALYWYRQSLGQGLEFLIYFQGNSAPDKSGLPSDRFSAERTGGSVSTLTIQRTQQEDSAVYLCASSPNRGSYNSPLHFGNGTRLTVT.

The rearrangement uses TRBV7-9 and TRBJ1-4; D possibly corresponds to TRBD1 (5 bases). There are 14 residues in the CDR3. V lost 5 bases to trimming and J lost 2 bases, with 9 bases between them. CDR1 and CDR2 (germline): SEHNR, FQNEAQ (reference sequence). As DNA, the CDR3 is TGTGCCAGCAGCGGGAGGGGTACTAATGAAAAACTGTTTTTT. This sequence encodes CASSGRGTNEKLFF.

The rearrangement links TRBV5-1 to TRBJ2-6; D remains ambiguous. V was cut by 4 bases and J by 1 base, with 15 bases left in between. Germline CDR1 SGHRS, CDR2 YFSETQ. This CDR3 region has 17 residues. CDR3 DNA sequence: TGCGCCAGCAGCGATCGCCGGGCCAGATCTGGGGCCAACGTCCTGACTTTC. Protein product: CASSDRRARSGANVLTF.

By sample share, this clone is medium-sized. The chain combines TRBV7-2 with TRBJ1-2; D is uncertain. Germline CDR1 and CDR2: SGHTA and FQGNSA. V shed 0 bases and J shed 6 bases, with 8 bases lying between them. This CDR3 is 13 amino acids long. The CDR3 sequence is CASSLAQGDGYTF. Written as DNA, the CDR3 is TGTGCCAGCAGCTTAGCTCAAGGTGATGGCTACACCTTC. Variable domain in full (rest from reference TRBV7-2 and TRBJ1-2): GAGVSQSPSNKVTEKGKDVELRCDPISGHTALYWYRQSLGQGLEFLIYFQGNSAPDKSGLPSDRFSAERTGGSVSTLTIQRTQQEDSAVYLCASSLAQGDGYTFGSGTRLTVV.

This clone occurred a few times. The V and J genes are TRBV7-2 and TRBJ1-1; D perhaps matches TRBD1 (5 bases). CDR3 length: 14 residues. Germline V gene sequence: CDR1 SGHTA, CDR2 FQGNSA. The V gene lost 5 bases and the J gene lost 1 base, with 11 bases spanning the gap. CDR3 nucleotide sequence: TGTGCCAGCAGCCGAGGGACTGCGAACACTGAAGCTTTCTTT. Translating gives CASSRGTANTEAFF.

The chain joins TRBV25-1 to TRBJ2-7; TRBD2 aligns across 8 bases. Germline assignment: CDR1 MGHDK and CDR2 SYGVNS. V gave up 4 bases and J gave up 2 bases; unmatched junction bases: 4. The CDR3 has 14 amino acids. The CDR3 DNA follows: TGTGCCAGCAGTGGGACTAGCAGAGCCTACGAGCAGTACTTC. Encoded protein: CASSGTSRAYEQYF.

The chain links TRBV30 to TRBJ2-5; the D is unclear. V was pared by 3 bases and J by 5 bases, with 7 bases between. The CDR3 covers 11 residues. Germline V gives CDR1 GTSNPN, CDR2 SVGIG (reference sequence). CDR3 amino acids: CAWSGWETQYF. Written as DNA, the CDR3 is TGTGCCTGGAGCGGATGGGAGACCCAGTACTTC. The full variable domain, rest sourced from reference TRBV30 and TRBJ2-5, is SQTIHQWPATLVQPVGSPLSLECTVEGTSNPNLYWYRQAAGRGLQLLFYSVGIGQISSEVPQNLSASRPQDRQFILSSKKLLLSDSGFYLCAWSGWETQYFGPGTRLLVL.

The gene calls are TRBV19 and TRBJ2-4, with TRBD2 identical over 10 bases. Per germline, CDR1 LNHDA and CDR2 SQIVND (reference sequence). J gave up 0 bases and V 5 bases, and 10 bases lay outside the gene matches. The CDR3 has 18 residues. This CDR3 is CASSRGLADTVAKNIQYF. The CDR3 coding sequence is TGTGCCAGTAGTCGAGGACTAGCGGATACCGTAGCCAAAAACATTCAGTACTTC.

The V gene is TRBV4-2, the J gene TRBJ2-7; 7 bases fit TRBD1. Germline values: CDR1 LGHNA, CDR2 YNFKEQ. This CDR3 is built from 14 residues. V lost 4 bases and J lost 6; bases outside the gene matches: 9. CDR3 in DNA: TGTGCCAGCAGCCGGACCGAACAGGGGTCCGAGCAGTACTTC. Translated, it gives CASSRTEQGSEQYF.

There are a few counts of this clone. The chain links TRBV10-3 to TRBJ2-3; 12 bases agree with TRBD2. From germline, CDR1 is ENHRY and CDR2 SYGVKD. The CDR3 consists of 17 residues. The V segment lost 7 bases and the J segment 2 bases; nucleotides outside the gene matches: 10. CDR3 amino acids: CAIKVSTSGSVTDTQYF. CDR3 DNA sequence: TGTGCCATCAAGGTCTCGACTAGCGGGAGTGTCACAGATACGCAGTATTTT.

The sample holds a few counts of this clone. The CDR3 coding sequence is TGTGCCAGCAGCTTAGGTGGGACATCCGCTACGATGCAGTACTTC. Its protein is CASSLGGTSATMQYF. The chain links TRBV7-2 to TRBJ2-7; D is perhaps TRBD1 (6 bases). Trimming took 1 base from V and 9 from J, leaving 19 bases between them. The CDR3 runs to 15 residues. CDR1 and CDR2 from the germline V gene are SGHTA and FQGNSA.

This clone was detected only a few times. The J gene is TRBJ1-2, the V gene TRBV4-3; the D is unclear. The V gene lost 1 base and the J gene lost 4 bases, with 13 bases spanning the gap. Germline-derived CDR1 and CDR2 are LGHNA and YSLEER. The CDR3 loop spans 15 amino acids. CDR3 bases: TGCGCCAGCAGCCAAGCATCGGCAGGACCCTATGGCTACACCTTC. It yields the protein CASSQASAGPYGYTF.

This rearrangement joins TRBV27 to TRBJ2-1, with unresolved D. The V gene's germline CDR1 is MNHEY and CDR2 SMNVEV (reference sequence). The CDR3 consists of 16 residues. Deletions cut 5 bases from V and 6 bases from J, with 20 bases between. CDR3 DNA sequence: TGTGCCAGCAGTCCCGCGACTGCAGGCATTTTCAATGAGCAGTTCTTC. Amino acids: CASSPATAGIFNEQFF.

The V gene is TRBV29-1, the J gene TRBJ1-3; D unclear. Germline-derived CDR1 and CDR2 are SQVTM and ANQGSEA. Trimming took off 3 bases at V and 0 bases at J, with 6 bases between the two ends. This CDR3 is 13 amino acids long. The DNA of the CDR3 is TGCAGCGTTGAGATAGACTCTGGAAACACCATATATTTT. Its protein is CSVEIDSGNTIYF.

The J gene is TRBJ1-2, the V gene TRBV2, with D possibly matching TRBD1 (6 bases). The CDR3 is 17 residues long. Germline CDR1 reads SNHLY; CDR2 reads FYNNEI. The V end lost 3 bases, the J end lost 3 bases, and 20 bases lay between the germline ends. The CDR3 coding sequence is TGTGCCAGCAGTGACAGGGGCTTGAAATTACGGGACTATGGCTACACCTTC. Amino acids: CASSDRGLKLRDYGYTF. Variable domain in full (rest from reference TRBV2 and TRBJ1-2): EPEVTQTPSHQVTQMGQEVILRCVPISNHLYFYWYRQILGQKVEFLVSFYNNEISEKSEIFDDQFSVERPDGSNFTLKIRSTKLEDSAMYFCASSDRGLKLRDYGYTFGSGTRLTVV.

V is TRBV15 and J is TRBJ2-7; 10 nucleotides match TRBD2. Per the germline V gene, CDR1 is LNHNV and CDR2 is YYDKDF (reference sequence). CDR3 length: 15 amino acids. V lost 3 bases and J lost 5; bases outside the gene matches: 7. The CDR3 is CATSSWGLARNEQYF. In nucleotides, the CDR3 is TGTGCCACCAGCAGTTGGGGACTAGCGAGGAACGAGCAGTACTTC.

This clone turned up a few times. This chain joins TRBV20-1 and TRBJ2-7; D is unresolved. This CDR3 has 11 residues. V dropped 4 bases and J dropped 2 bases, with 6 bases sitting between them. Germline V gene data show CDR1 as DFQATT and CDR2 as SNEGSKA (reference sequence). The CDR3 protein is CSAIRAYEQYF. The CDR3 region has the DNA TGCAGTGCTATTAGGGCCTACGAGCAGTACTTC.

The table lists this clone with a few counts. V usage is TRBV7-2 and J usage is TRBJ1-6, with D unresolved. Germline V gene sequence: CDR1 SGHTA, CDR2 FQGNSA. The CDR3 covers 12 residues. Trimming removed 5 bases at V and 6 bases at J, with 5 bases between. CDR3 coding DNA: TGTGCCAGCAGCCCAAGTAATTCACCCCTCCACTTT. Translated: CASSPSNSPLHF.

This clone was counted many times. The junction shows a germline mismatch at one end, possibly a read error. V is TRBV14 and J is TRBJ2-7; 9 bases line up with TRBD2. This CDR3 contains 12 residues. Looked up from germline, CDR1 is SGHDN and CDR2 is FVKESK. The CDR3 nucleotides read TGTGCCAGCAGCCAAGATAAGCGGGAGGTTATCTTC. Translation: CASSQDKREVIF.

This clone occurred a few times. The chain links TRBV16 to TRBJ1-1; a possible D gene is TRBD1 (6 bases). This CDR3 spans 14 amino acids. The germline V gene has CDR1 KGHSY and CDR2 FQNENV. Trimming removed 5 bases from V and 4 bases from J, with 14 bases in between. CDR3 residues: CASSNTGRVTEAFF. The CDR3 DNA sequence: TGTGCCAGCAGCAATACAGGGCGGGTCACTGAAGCTTTCTTT.

This clone turned up a few times. The chain employs TRBV29-1 and TRBJ2-1; 11 nucleotides agree with TRBD2. From germline, CDR1 is SQVTM and CDR2 ANQGSEA. V was clipped by 7 bases and J by 6 bases; unmatched bases: 11. This CDR3 has 15 amino acids. The CDR3 DNA reads as TGCAGCGCAACGCGTAGCGGGAGGGCCACCAATGAGCAGTTCTTC. This codes for CSATRSGRATNEQFF.

This clone came up a few times. V gene TRBV5-1 combines with J gene TRBJ1-1, with D unclear. Germline lookup yields CDR1 SGHRS and CDR2 YFSETQ. The CDR3 spans 14 residues. Trimming took off 4 bases at V and 3 bases at J, with 13 bases between the two ends. DNA of the CDR3: TGCGCCAGCAGCCCGACACAAAGCGACACTGAAGCTTTCTTT. Its translation is CASSPTQSDTEAFF.

There are a few counts of this clone. The chain recombines TRBV4-2 with TRBJ2-1, with 10 bases identical to TRBD2. The CDR3 totals 16 residues. V gave up 4 bases and J gave up 1 base; unmatched junction bases: 4. Per the germline V gene, CDR1 is LGHNA and CDR2 is YNFKEQ. The CDR3 reads CASSLQLAGSYNEQFF. DNA of the CDR3: TGTGCCAGCAGCCTCCAACTAGCGGGGTCCTACAATGAGCAGTTCTTC.

The chain links TRBV7-2 to TRBJ2-3; TRBD2 matches 14 bases. V dropped 4 bases and J dropped 9; count of bases not matched to a gene: 9. Germline-derived CDR1 and CDR2 are SGHTA and FQGNSA. CDR3 size: 16 residues. CDR3 DNA sequence: TGTGCCAGCAGCTCCCGAAGGGGGACTAGCGGGGGAACGCAGTATTTT. Its translation: CASSSRRGTSGGTQYF.

This clone was detected a few times. The V and J genes are TRBV5-6 and TRBJ2-4; D unclear. Germline CDR1 is SGHDT and CDR2 is YYEEEE. The V end lost 0 bases, the J end lost 0 bases, and 4 bases lay between the germline ends. CDR3 size: 14 residues. The CDR3 DNA sequence: TGTGCCAGCAGCTTGGCTTCAGCCAAAAACATTCAGTACTTC. Its translation is CASSLASAKNIQYF.